Below, 17 T cell receptor beta chains from the same sample are listed, as sequenced in a study of T cells in Graves' hyperthyroidism and ophthalmopathy. Amplified TCR beta CDR3 regions derived from RNA transcripts. RT-PCR in the first round (using the HTBI primer set) targeted the TCR CDR3. TCRdb re-analysed the multiplex PCR reads in MiXCR, keeping a single row per CDR3 protein. The sample holds a few hundred thousand distinct CDR3 sequences, approximately 14% seen once. Material: blood. The receptors were gathered from a woman aged 25 to 39 with Graves' hyperthyroidism.

This clonotype was found a few times. The rearrangement joins TRBV9 to TRBJ2-2; 9 bases agree with TRBD2. The CDR3 extends over 18 amino acids. V was pared by 5 bases and J by 1 base, with 12 bases of the junction left unmatched. The germline V gene has CDR1 SGDLS and CDR2 YYNGEE. The CDR3 reads CASSVGLAGSGNTGELFF. Here the CDR3 DNA reads TGTGCCAGCAGTGTTGGGCTAGCGGGATCAGGGAACACCGGGGAGCTGTTTTTT. Full variable domain (missing parts from reference TRBV9 and TRBJ2-2): DSGVTQTPKHLITATGQRVTLRCSPRSGDLSVYWYQQSLDQGLQFLIQYYNGEERAKGNILERFSAQQFPDLHSELNLSSLELGDSALYFCASSVGLAGSGNTGELFFGEGSRLTVL.

The sample holds many counts of this clonotype. CDR3 in amino acids: CASSPGLIYEQYF. For the CDR3, the DNA is TGCGCCAGCAGCCCCGGACTGATCTACGAGCAGTACTTC. This chain uses TRBV5-1 with TRBJ2-7; a weak D match, TRBD2 (5 bases). In germline, CDR1 is SGHRS, CDR2 YFSETQ. The ends were cut back, 4 bases at V and 3 bases at J, with 11 bases in the middle. The CDR3 has 13 residues.

The chain couples TRBV20-1 to TRBJ2-2; 10 positions match TRBD2. Germline V CDR1 and CDR2: DFQATT, SNEGSKA (reference sequence). Germline trimming cut 1 base from V and 5 bases from J; bases unmatched to any gene: 28. The CDR3 is made up of 23 amino acids. This CDR3 is CSARALRASGSLSEYLGTGELFF. In DNA form, the CDR3 reads TGCAGTGCTAGAGCACTTCGGGCTAGCGGGAGTCTGTCGGAATACCTCGGGACCGGGGAGCTGTTTTTT.

This clonotype was recorded many times. V gene TRBV30 combines with J gene TRBJ2-7, with TRBD2 identical over 8 bases. Germline CDR1 is GTSNPN and CDR2 is SVGIG (reference sequence). This CDR3 has 14 amino acids. V shed 0 bases and J 2 bases; nucleotides not matched to a gene: 3. The CDR3 reads CAWSVTSGAYEQYF. CDR3 DNA: TGTGCCTGGAGTGTAACTAGCGGCGCCTACGAGCAGTACTTC.

Many counts were recorded for this clonotype. The chain joins TRBV12-5 to TRBJ2-7; D remains ambiguous. CDR1 LGHNT and CDR2 FRNRAP come from the germline V gene. This CDR3 region has 12 residues. V was trimmed by 4 bases and J by 2 bases, leaving 6 bases between them. The CDR3 sequence is CASGYGPYEQYF. CDR3 nucleotide sequence: TGTGCTAGTGGTTACGGTCCCTACGAGCAGTACTTC. The whole variable domain, remainder taken from reference TRBV12-5 and TRBJ2-7, is DARVTQTPRHKVTEMGQEVTMRCQPILGHNTVFWYRQTMMQGLELLAYFRNRAPLDDSGMPKDRFSAEMPDATLATLKIQPSEPRDSAVYFCASGYGPYEQYFGPGTRLTVT.

Only a few counts were recorded for this clonotype. J is TRBJ2-3 and V is TRBV18; no definite D call. Between the trimmed V and J ends, which lost 3 bases and 14 bases, there was a span of 18 bases. The CDR3 consists of 13 residues. Germline V gives CDR1 KGHSH, CDR2 LQKENI. The CDR3: CASSPLPGPGPYF. The CDR3 DNA reads as TGTGCCAGCTCACCTCTTCCCGGCCCTGGTCCGTATTTT.

Only a few counts were recorded for this clonotype. The chain combines TRBV6-1 with TRBJ2-1; D is uncertain. V shed 5 bases and J shed 10 bases, with 6 bases lying between them. Germline CDR1 reads MNHNS; CDR2 reads SASEGT. The CDR3 has 10 residues. CDR3: CASSSTEQFF. The CDR3 DNA reads TGTGCCAGCAGTTCCACGGAGCAGTTCTTC.

This clonotype appeared many times. The rearrangement joins TRBV28 to TRBJ2-1; the match to TRBD2 covers 8 bases. Germline trimming cut 5 bases from V and 2 bases from J; bases unmatched to any gene: 8. The germline gives CDR1 MDHEN, CDR2 SYDVKM. The length of the CDR3 is 16 residues. The CDR3 spells CASSGTGLGTYNEQFF. In DNA, the CDR3 is TGTGCCAGCAGTGGGACGGGACTAGGTACCTACAATGAGCAGTTCTTC.

This clonotype was counted ten times or more. The rearrangement joins TRBV6-2 or TRBV6-3 to TRBJ2-7, with 12 bases that match TRBD2. This CDR3 comprises 19 residues. V lost 4 bases and J lost 3; bases outside the gene matches: 16. Germline CDR1 MNHEY, CDR2 SVGEGT. The CDR3: CASSWETSGSSDTDYEQYF. Written as DNA, the CDR3 is TGTGCCAGCAGTTGGGAGACTAGCGGGAGCTCTGACACAGACTACGAGCAGTACTTC.

V and J are TRBV19 and TRBJ2-2, with D possibly TRBD1 on 5 matching bases. This CDR3 region has 17 residues. From germline, CDR1 is LNHDA and CDR2 SQIVND (reference sequence). V gave up 2 bases and J gave up 7 bases, with 20 bases separating them. CDR3: CASSIRTRAPVFGELFF. The CDR3 bases are TGTGCCAGTAGTATACGGACAAGGGCCCCTGTGTTCGGGGAGCTGTTTTTT.

There are a few counts of this clonotype. V gene TRBV19 combines with J gene TRBJ1-6, with a tentative D call TRBD1 (6 bases). The germline V and J ends were trimmed by 7 bases and 12 bases, with 25 bases remaining between them. From germline, CDR1 is LNHDA and CDR2 SQIVND (reference sequence). The CDR3 has 16 amino acids. For the CDR3, the DNA is TGTGCCAGTACTCCCTTTCTTGGGGGCGCCGTGAGACCCCTCCACTTT. This translates into CASTPFLGGAVRPLHF. Drawing the rest from reference TRBV19 and TRBJ1-6, the complete variable domain is DGGITQSPKYLFRKEGQNVTLSCEQNLNHDAMYWYRQDPGQGLRLIYYSQIVNDFQKGDIAEGYSVSREKKESFPLTVTSAQKNPTAFYLCASTPFLGGAVRPLHFGNGTRLTVT.

Regarding this clonotype: This may be a read error, as it is one base from a much larger clone. The chain joins TRBV28 to TRBJ2-2; weak D call: TRBD2 (7 bases). Germline V gene sequence: CDR1 MDHEN, CDR2 SYDVKM. Trimming cost V 5 bases and J 4 bases, with 17 bases left between them. The CDR3 contains 16 residues. The CDR3 here is CASSLRGGLSTGELFF. The CDR3 bases are TGTGCCAGCAGTCTAAGGGGGGGGCTGAGCACCGGGGAGCTGTTTTTT.

This clonotype has more than one count but fewer than ten. This chain links TRBV7-9 with TRBJ2-2; 8 nucleotides align to TRBD2. J was trimmed by 3 bases and V by 2 bases; bases with no gene match: 8. The CDR3 length is 17 residues. Germline V lookup: CDR1 SEHNR, CDR2 FQNEAQ (reference sequence). The chain's CDR3 is CASSLSRLGGDTGELFF. The CDR3 DNA reads as TGTGCCAGCAGCTTAAGCCGCCTCGGGGGGGACACCGGGGAGCTGTTTTTT.

The gene calls are TRBV7-9 and TRBJ2-3; perhaps D is TRBD1 or TRBD2 (5 bases each). Deletions cut 6 bases from V and 1 base from J, with 14 bases between. CDR3 length equals 15 residues. The germline V gene has CDR1 SEHNR and CDR2 FQNEAQ (reference sequence). The CDR3 sequence: CASRKPGPGTDTQYF. As DNA, the CDR3 is TGTGCCAGCAGGAAGCCGGGGCCCGGCACAGATACGCAGTATTTT. The complete variable domain, with remaining parts taken from reference TRBV7-9 and TRBJ2-3, reads DTGVSQNPRHKITKRGQNVTFRCDPISEHNRLYWYRQTLGQGPEFLTYFQNEAQLEKSRLLSDRFSAERPKGSFSTLEIQRTEQGDSAMYLCASRKPGPGTDTQYFGPGTRLTVL.

This clonotype has just a few counts. This chain uses TRBV7-6 with TRBJ1-1, with a possible D match to TRBD1 (6 bases). Germline CDR1 is SGHVS and CDR2 is FNYEAQ. The CDR3 runs 17 residues. Trimming took off 5 bases at V and 3 bases at J, with 22 bases between the two ends. This CDR3 reads CASSKLATQGYYTEAFF. The CDR3 bases are TGTGCCAGCAGCAAACTAGCGACACAGGGATATTACACTGAAGCTTTCTTT.

At least ten counts were recorded for this clonotype. The chain employs TRBV7-9 and TRBJ2-7; D is ambiguous. V was pared by 3 bases and J by 6 bases, with 9 bases between. The CDR3 is 12 amino acids. Germline V CDR1 and CDR2: SEHNR, FQNEAQ (reference sequence). The CDR3, as DNA: TGTGCCAGCAGCTTGGTTACCTCCGAGCAGTACTTC. Residues: CASSLVTSEQYF.

Many counts were recorded for this clonotype. The rearrangement joins TRBV11-2 to TRBJ2-1; 12 nucleotides agree with TRBD2. J was trimmed by 7 bases and V by 4 bases; bases with no gene match: 8. Germline loops: CDR1 SGHAT, CDR2 FQNNGV. The CDR3 consists of 16 residues. The CDR3 DNA follows: TGTGCCAGCAGCTCCGCTAGCGGGAGGGCCGGGAATGAGCAGTTCTTC. Encoded protein: CASSSASGRAGNEQFF.